This is a list of T cell receptor beta chains from one sample in a study of CD8 T cells in ankylosing spondylitis. TCRdb re-analysed the 5' RACE reads in MiXCR, keeping a single row per CDR3 protein. The sample carries hundreds of thousands of distinct CDR3 sequences, roughly 10% recorded once. Sequenced material: blood, either unsorted or a sorted T cell fraction (not recorded which). All receptors come from a male donor with ankylosing spondylitis. The CDR3 runs from the conserved cysteine through the conserved F or W. Each record gives: J gene, D gene, clone size, V gene, CDR3 protein, CDR3 DNA. The D gene is left open where the match is weak. Size tells how often a clone was seen (once, few, many) or the class of an expanded clone, and some rows leave it out.

j_call: TRBJ1-3
d_call: .
clone_size: .
v_call: TRBV5-1
cdr3_aa: CASSLDWGNTIYF
cdr3_nt: TGCGCCAGCAGCCTGGACTGGGGGAACACCATATATTTT

j_call: TRBJ2-2
d_call: .
clone_size: .
v_call: TRBV9
cdr3_aa: CASSPRTVTGELFF
cdr3_nt: TGTGCCAGCAGCCCACGGACGGTCACCGGGGAGCTGTTTTTT

j_call: TRBJ1-1
d_call: .
clone_size: few
v_call: TRBV28
cdr3_aa: CASRKGRQANTEAFF
cdr3_nt: TGTGCCAGCCGAAAGGGAAGGCAGGCGAACACTGAAGCTTTCTTT

j_call: TRBJ1-4
d_call: TRBD1
clone_size: .
v_call: TRBV11-2
cdr3_aa: CASSPWEDRGEKLFF
cdr3_nt: TGTGCCAGCAGCCCATGGGAGGACAGGGGTGAAAAACTGTTTTTT

j_call: TRBJ2-3
d_call: .
clone_size: few
v_call: TRBV20-1
cdr3_aa: CSARDGTRPLRQRTQYF
cdr3_nt: TGCAGTGCTAGAGATGGAACGCGTCCCCTTCGGCAACGTACGCAGTATTTT

j_call: TRBJ2-4
d_call: .
clone_size: few
v_call: TRBV7-9
cdr3_aa: CASSFGGKNIQYF
cdr3_nt: TGTGCCAGCAGCTTTGGAGGGAAAAACATTCAGTACTTC

j_call: TRBJ2-1
d_call: .
clone_size: .
v_call: TRBV27
cdr3_aa: CASSREWSPYNEQFF
cdr3_nt: TGTGCCAGCAGCCGGGAGTGGTCCCCATACAATGAGCAGTTCTTC

j_call: TRBJ2-7
d_call: TRBD2
clone_size: once
v_call: TRBV11-2
cdr3_aa: CASSLYGASGNFAYEQYF
cdr3_nt: TGTGCCAGCAGCTTATATGGGGCTAGCGGGAACTTTGCATACGAGCAGTACTTC

j_call: TRBJ1-1
d_call: TRBD1
clone_size: few
v_call: TRBV28
cdr3_aa: CASIGTGGAANWAFF
cdr3_nt: TGTGCCAGCATTGGGACAGGGGGCGCAGCCAACTGGGCTTTCTTT

j_call: TRBJ1-5
d_call: TRBD1
clone_size: many
v_call: TRBV29-1
cdr3_aa: CSVLDRGGNQPQHF
cdr3_nt: TGCAGCGTCCTTGACAGGGGCGGCAATCAGCCCCAGCATTTT

j_call: TRBJ1-4
d_call: TRBD1
clone_size: .
v_call: TRBV20-1
cdr3_aa: CSARQVKGTGLEKLFF
cdr3_nt: TGCAGTGCTAGACAAGTTAAGGGGACAGGTCTTGAAAAACTGTTTTTT